This T cell receptor (beta chain) was recorded in a study of cytomegalovirus exposure and HLA in healthy donors. Findings and limits, study-wide: Sequencing depth roughly uniform across donors was assumed in presence/absence analyses.

V gave up 0 bases and J gave up 7 bases, with 14 bases separating them. CDR3 length: 15 amino acids. CDR1 and CDR2 from the germline V gene are SGHRS and YFSETQ. Healthy individuals who donated bone marrow served as the donors. Worth noting for this clone: Its antigen is not known.

The PCR ran on 60 Vbeta and 13 Jbeta primers. Libraries were prepared by immunoSEQ multiplex PCR; TCRdb keeps only in-frame clonotypes and omits some of them. This sample has roughly 150,000 clones, with approximately 81% found just once. Sequencing was done on a sample of PBMCs. The V gene is TRBV5-1, the J gene TRBJ2-4, with a tentative D call TRBD2 (5 bases). The source is a man aged 30-40 years in good health and CMV-seropositive. Written as DNA, the CDR3 is TGCGCCAGCAGCTTGGTCCGAGGGATTGGGAACATTCAGTACTTC. This sequence encodes CASSLVRGIGNIQYF. Variable domain in full (rest from reference TRBV5-1 and TRBJ2-4): KAGVTQTPRYLIKTRGQQVTLSCSPISGHRSVSWYQQTPGQGLQFLFEYFSETQRNKGNFPGRFSGRQFSNSRSEMNVSTLELGDSALYLCASSLVRGIGNIQYFGAGTRLSVL.